A single sample gave rise to the 5 T cell receptor beta chains below, sequenced in a study of T cells in Graves' hyperthyroidism and ophthalmopathy. Amplification of TCR beta CDR3 regions was performed using RNA transcripts as template. Using the HTBI primer set, a first-round RT-PCR was run on the TCR CDR3. TCRdb recomputed calls from the multiplex PCR reads with MiXCR, one row per CDR3 protein. Of 500,000 to 750,000 distinct CDR3 sequences listed, around 14% are singletons. Input material: blood. These receptors were collected from a woman aged 30 to 39 with Graves' hyperthyroidism.

CDR3 amino acids: CASSQGLANYGYTF. In DNA form, the CDR3 reads TGCGCCAGCAGCCAGGGATTGGCTAACTATGGCTACACCTTC. V usage is TRBV5-1 and J usage is TRBJ1-2; tentatively, D is TRBD1 (5 bases). The CDR3 runs to 14 residues. The V gene lost 4 bases and the J gene lost 0 bases, with 10 bases spanning the gap. In germline, CDR1 is SGHRS, CDR2 YFSETQ.

The chain joins TRBV4-1 to TRBJ2-2; weak D call: TRBD2 (5 bases). The CDR3 consists of 16 residues. V was cut by 5 bases and J by 0 bases, with 13 bases left in between. Germline V CDR1 and CDR2: MGHRA, YSYEKL. The CDR3 is CASSGMTTPNTGELFF. CDR3 sequence (DNA): TGCGCCAGCAGCGGAATGACTACCCCGAACACCGGGGAGCTGTTTTTT.

This clonotype was seen ten or more times. The V and J genes are TRBV20-1 and TRBJ2-3, with 16 bases lining up with TRBD2. Germline V gene sequence: CDR1 DFQATT, CDR2 SNEGSKA (reference sequence). This CDR3 is built from 17 residues. J lost 1 base, V lost 5 bases, and 6 bases had no gene match. The CDR3 region has the DNA TGCAGTGCTGAGGGGACTAGCGGGAGGGGAGGCACAGATACGCAGTATTTT. Protein: CSAEGTSGRGGTDTQYF.

A few counts support this clonotype. This sequence joins TRBV5-8 and TRBJ2-7; TRBD2 matches 10 bases. Germline CDR1 reads SGHTS; CDR2 reads YDEGEE. This CDR3 is built from 15 residues. The J segment lost 7 bases and the V segment lost 7 bases, leaving 14 bases of the junction unmatched. CDR3 sequence (DNA): TGTGCCAGCCGAACGGGGGGACTAGCGCATAGTGAGCAGTACTTC. Its protein is CASRTGGLAHSEQYF.

The chain joins TRBV24-1 to TRBJ2-1, with TRBD2 as a possible D gene (5 bases). The CDR3 covers 14 residues. V was trimmed by 1 base and J by 9 bases, leaving 12 bases between them. Germline V gene sequence: CDR1 KGHDR, CDR2 SFDVKD. The CDR3 nucleotides are TGTGCCACCAGTGATTTTAGCGTAGGCTTTGAGCAGTTCTTC. Translating it yields CATSDFSVGFEQFF.